Detailed here is one T cell receptor beta chain. The sample is drawn from a study of hypomethylating agent response in myelodysplastic syndrome. Study details: Either azacitidine (about 70% of the 11) or decitabine (3 of 11) was given. Patients with myelodysplastic syndrome were eight or nine male and 2 female.

Authors' processing steps: Of some 170,000 unique clonotypes, around 1.7% were previously reported viral-epitope-specific in VDJdb. Sequencing used immunoSEQ multiplex PCR; TCRdb keeps in-frame clones, though not all of them. That table is the source of V, J and clone size, and D and trimming were worked out from the DNA. The profile covers about 2,000 clones, with roughly 85% appearing a single time and about 23% taken by the ten largest. The germline V gene encodes CDR1 MNHEY and CDR2 SVGAGI. The CDR3 runs to 14 residues. V was shortened by 0 bases and J by 4 bases, with 6 bases between the two germline ends.

The chain combines TRBV6-5 with TRBJ2-2; D remains unclear. This receptor was obtained from a human donor with myelodysplastic syndrome. Sequencing used bone marrow, obtained before or after starting hypomethylating agent treatment for myelodysplastic syndrome (not recorded which). CDR3 in DNA: TGTGCCAGCAGTTACTCGACTCCCACCGGGGAGCTGTTTTTT. Protein product: CASSYSTPTGELFF.